The T cell receptor (beta chain) under discussion was sequenced for a study of CD8+ T cells in alopecia areata. As for the study in general: Treated patients received oral tofacitinib, 5 to 10 mg twice daily. Scalp area affected, as a percentage, set the severity score of treated patients. Study-level points and caveats: Higher clonality than in normal scalp was seen in lesional scalp, especially alopecia totalis/universalis.

Treatment: oral pan-JAK inhibitor, 5-10 mg twice daily. The length of the CDR3 is 11 residues. CDR1 is SQVTM, CDR2 ANQGSEA, per germline. Trimming pared 4 bases from V and 2 bases from J, leaving 5 bases between. Worth noting for this clone: As yet, its antigen is unknown.

RNA extraction and reverse transcription yielded cDNA as sequencing template. Assay used: immunoSEQ multiplex PCR; TCRdb lists only in-frame clones, some missing. This table has 110,000 to 150,000 clones, 45% to 65% appearing once. Sequenced here: CD8+ T cells sorted from blood, sampled at week 4, from a patient treated with tofacitinib. This clonotype originated in a human donor with alopecia areata. The chain carries TRBV29-1 and TRBJ1-1; D gene ambiguous. The CDR3 DNA reads TGCAGCGTTGTCGGCAACACTGAAGCTTTCTTT. It codes for CSVVGNTEAFF.